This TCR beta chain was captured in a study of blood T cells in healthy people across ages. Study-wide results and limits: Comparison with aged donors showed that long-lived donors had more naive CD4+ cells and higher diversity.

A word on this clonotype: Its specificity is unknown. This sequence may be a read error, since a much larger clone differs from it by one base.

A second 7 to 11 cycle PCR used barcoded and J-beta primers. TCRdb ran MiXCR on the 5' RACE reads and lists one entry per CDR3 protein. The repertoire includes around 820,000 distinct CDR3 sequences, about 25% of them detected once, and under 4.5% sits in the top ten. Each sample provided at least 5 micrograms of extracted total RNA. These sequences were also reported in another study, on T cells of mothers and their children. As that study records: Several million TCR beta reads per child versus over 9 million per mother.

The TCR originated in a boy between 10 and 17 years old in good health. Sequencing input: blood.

The chain's CDR3 is CAKSWSSTDTQYF. In DNA, the CDR3 is TGTGCCAAGTCCTGGTCTAGCACAGATACGCAGTATTTT. This sequence joins TRBV2 and TRBJ2-3; D uncertain. The germline V and J ends were trimmed by 10 bases and 0 bases, with 11 bases remaining between them. CDR1 SNHLY and CDR2 FYNNEI come from the germline V gene. This CDR3 region has 13 residues. Combining the CDR3 with reference TRBV2 and TRBJ2-3 gives the whole variable domain EPEVTQTPSHQVTQMGQEVILRCVPISNHLYFYWYRQILGQKVEFLVSFYNNEISEKSEIFDDQFSVERPDGSNFTLKIRSTKLEDSAMYFCAKSWSSTDTQYFGPGTRLTVL.